This T cell receptor (beta chain) was identified in a study of T-cell reconstitution after alpha-beta-depleted transplantation in children. This clonotype was seen only a few times. Using unique molecular identifiers, the investigators prepared the TCRbeta library. One entry per CDR3 protein results from TCRdb running MiXCR on the PCR reads. The data hold about 340,000 distinct CDR3 sequences, with about an eighth observed a single time. This receptor was taken from a human donor who donated a stem cell graft to a child with Fanconi anemia. Sequencing used PBMCs, obtained from the stem cell graft.

The CDR3 DNA is TGTGCCAGCAGCCCCACTGGAGGGGTTAATGAAAAACTGTTTTTT. Protein sequence: CASSPTGGVNEKLFF. The chain uses TRBV4-2 and TRBJ1-4; the D gene is possibly TRBD1 (5 bases). From germline, CDR1 is LGHNA and CDR2 YNFKEQ. Trimming removed 4 bases at V and 4 bases at J, with 13 bases between. CDR3 length: 15 residues.